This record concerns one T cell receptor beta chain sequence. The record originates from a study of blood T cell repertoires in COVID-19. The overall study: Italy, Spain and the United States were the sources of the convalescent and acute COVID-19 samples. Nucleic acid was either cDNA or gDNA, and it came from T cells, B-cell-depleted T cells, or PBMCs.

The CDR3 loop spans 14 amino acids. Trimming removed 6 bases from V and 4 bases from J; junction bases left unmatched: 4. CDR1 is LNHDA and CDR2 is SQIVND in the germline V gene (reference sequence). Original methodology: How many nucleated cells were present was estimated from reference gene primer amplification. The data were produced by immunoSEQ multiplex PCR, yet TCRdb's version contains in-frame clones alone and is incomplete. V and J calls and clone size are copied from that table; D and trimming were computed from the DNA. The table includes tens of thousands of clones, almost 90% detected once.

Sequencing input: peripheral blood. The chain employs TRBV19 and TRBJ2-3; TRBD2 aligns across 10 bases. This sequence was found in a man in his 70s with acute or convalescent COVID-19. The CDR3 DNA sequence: TGTGCCAGTAGAACTAGCGGGACCGCAGATACGCAGTATTTT. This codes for CASRTSGTADTQYF.